These 9 T cell receptor beta chains were sequenced from one sample in a study of radiotherapy plus CTLA-4 blockade in lung cancer. TCRdb keeps only in-frame clones here, not all; method: immunoSEQ multiplex PCR. The table has more than 90,000 clones, 81% seen once. This specimen consisted of peripheral blood, obtained from a patient treated with radiotherapy plus ipilimumab. These receptors originate from a human donor with non-small cell lung cancer that progressed on radiotherapy plus ipilimumab. Some clones in this sample may be carry-over from other donors' samples.

The chain is built from TRBV4-2 and TRBJ1-5; D is undetermined. CDR1 is LGHNA, CDR2 YNFKEQ, per germline. This CDR3 spans 13 amino acids. With 1 base removed from V and 5 bases from J, the gap between germline ends came to 6 bases. The CDR3 spells CASSQVADQPQHF. DNA of the CDR3: TGTGCCAGCAGCCAAGTTGCTGATCAGCCCCAGCATTTT.

V is TRBV5-1 and J is TRBJ2-4, with 9 positions matching TRBD1. Germline V gives CDR1 SGHRS, CDR2 YFSETQ. The CDR3 has 17 amino acids. The trim removed 2 bases at V and 0 bases at J, leaving 6 bases unmatched. The CDR3 DNA is TGCGCCAGCAGCTTTCCGGGGACAGGGTCAGCCAAAAACATTCAGTACTTC. This encodes CASSFPGTGSAKNIQYF.

The table lists this clone with a few counts. This chain connects TRBV6-6 to TRBJ1-1; D gene unclear. The V gene lost 0 bases and the J gene lost 0 bases, with 11 bases spanning the gap. The CDR3 is 16 amino acids. Germline CDR1 and CDR2: MNHNY and SVGAGI (reference sequence). CDR3 DNA sequence: TGTGCCAGCAGTTACTCGGAAGAGAGGATGAACACTGAAGCTTTCTTT. This translates into CASSYSEERMNTEAFF.

The chain employs TRBV18 and TRBJ2-7; D may correspond to TRBD1 or TRBD2 (5 bases each). The V gene lost 2 bases and the J gene lost 9 bases, with 17 bases spanning the gap. There are 14 residues in the CDR3. Germline lookup yields CDR1 KGHSH and CDR2 LQKENI. CDR3 residues: CASSPTGRDEGQYF. In nucleotides, the CDR3 is TGTGCCAGCTCACCAACCGGCAGGGACGAAGGGCAGTACTTC.

Only a few counts were recorded for this clone. This chain connects TRBV28 to TRBJ1-1; a possible D gene is TRBD1 (5 bases). The CDR3 is made up of 14 amino acids. CDR1 MDHEN and CDR2 SYDVKM come from the germline V gene. Trimming stripped 2 bases from V and 1 base from J, with 8 bases between. CDR3 sequence (DNA): TGTGCCAGCAGTTTAATGCAGGGGAACACTGAAGCTTTCTTT. Translation gives CASSLMQGNTEAFF.

In its sample, this clone was seen once. This chain uses TRBV4-2 with TRBJ2-7; D is ambiguous. The V end was cut by 1 base, the J end by 2 bases, with 15 bases between. The CDR3 has 16 residues. Looked up from germline, CDR1 is LGHNA and CDR2 is YNFKEQ. The CDR3 DNA is TGTGCCAGCAGCCAAGTGAAGGGCAGTTTAACCTACGAGCAGTACTTC. It is translated as CASSQVKGSLTYEQYF.

This sequence joins TRBV11-2 and TRBJ1-2; 7 bases are shared with TRBD1. The V segment lost 3 bases and the J segment 9 bases; nucleotides outside the gene matches: 10. The CDR3 is 14 residues long. Germline V gene data show CDR1 as SGHAT and CDR2 as FQNNGV. This chain's CDR3 is CASSFNRDSVSYTF. The CDR3 DNA follows: TGTGCCAGCAGCTTCAACCGGGACAGTGTCAGCTACACCTTC.

The V and J genes are TRBV18 and TRBJ2-7, with D possibly being TRBD1 (5 bases). The CDR3 spans 15 residues. Per the germline V gene, CDR1 is KGHSH and CDR2 is LQKENI. The germline V and J ends were trimmed by 1 base and 0 bases, with 10 bases remaining between them. The CDR3 loop is CASSPRTGVSYEQYF. Here the CDR3 DNA reads TGTGCCAGCTCACCACGTACAGGAGTCTCCTACGAGCAGTACTTC.

The genes are TRBV19 and TRBJ1-3; TRBD1 might be the D (6 bases). Germline V gene lookup returns CDR1 LNHDA and CDR2 SQIVND (reference sequence). This CDR3 spans 15 amino acids. V lost 7 bases and J 0 bases, leaving 13 bases between the germline ends. The CDR3 region is CASNVGHVSGNTIYF. The CDR3 nucleotides read TGTGCCAGTAACGTGGGACACGTCTCTGGAAACACCATATATTTT.